This T cell receptor beta chain emerged from a study of early T cells in non-severe SARS-CoV-2 infection. The CDR3 spans 15 residues. J was trimmed by 6 bases and V by 1 base; bases with no gene match: 4. Germline CDR1 is SGHAT and CDR2 is FQNNGV. The protocol attached unique molecular identifiers to individual cDNA molecules. TCRdb re-called the 5' RACE reads through MiXCR, storing one row per CDR3 protein. The table lists tens of thousands of distinct CDR3 sequences, about 9.3% of them singletons. The sequenced sample was whole blood. This TCR was recovered from an adult who was a healthcare worker with PCR-confirmed SARS-CoV-2 infection or an uninfected control (not recorded which). The J gene is TRBJ2-2, the V gene TRBV11-2; 8 positions match TRBD1. The CDR3 nucleotides read TGTGCCAGCAGCTTAGGGACAGGGTGGTCCGGGGAGCTGTTTTTT. Its protein is CASSLGTGWSGELFF.